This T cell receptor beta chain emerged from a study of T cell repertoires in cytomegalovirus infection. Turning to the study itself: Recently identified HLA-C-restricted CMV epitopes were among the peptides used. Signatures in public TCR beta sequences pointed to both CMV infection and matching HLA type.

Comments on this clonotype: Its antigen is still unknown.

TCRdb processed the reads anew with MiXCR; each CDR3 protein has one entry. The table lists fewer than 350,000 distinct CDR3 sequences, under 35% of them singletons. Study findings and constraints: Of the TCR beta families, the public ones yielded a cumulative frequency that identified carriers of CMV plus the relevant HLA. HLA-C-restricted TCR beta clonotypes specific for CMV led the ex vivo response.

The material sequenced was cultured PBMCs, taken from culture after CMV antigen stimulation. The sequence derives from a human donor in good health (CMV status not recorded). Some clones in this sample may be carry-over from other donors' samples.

The CDR3 reads CASSDPGGGGGADTQYF. DNA for the CDR3: TGTGCCAGCAGTGATCCGGGAGGAGGAGGGGGGGCAGATACGCAGTATTTT. The chain employs TRBV28 and TRBJ2-3, with D possibly being TRBD2 (7 bases). Trimming cost V 5 bases and J 4 bases, with 22 bases left between them. Germline V gives CDR1 MDHEN, CDR2 SYDVKM. The CDR3 is 17 amino acids.